This T cell receptor beta chain was retrieved from a study of blood T cell repertoires in COVID-19 (dated by TCRdb to the early 2020s). Concerning the study at large: Collaborator samples came from the United States, Italy and Spain and covered acute and convalescent phases of COVID-19. Deeply sampled blood TCRbeta repertoires from subjects exposed to, actively infected with, or recovered from COVID-19 were included in the dataset. The material from the prospective study consisted of cDNA or gDNA derived from T cells, B-cell-depleted T cells, or PBMCs. The samples were drawn from the first 160 participants of the ongoing ImmuneRACE study and from over 950 subjects provided by 6 global collaborators. The sample metadata nearly always contained a de-identified subject ID, COVID-19 status, age in years and sex. The repertoires were released in a freely available public database meant as a resource for research on the immune response to SARS-CoV-2. HLA class I and class II types, where available, came from metadata supplied by the sample provider rather than from assay-based typing. Results the study describes overall, beyond this receptor: Clinical and demographic metadata were provided uncurated, with the amount varying by source and participant.

Each collaborating institution followed its own protocols to collect whole blood in K2EDTA tubes. For TCRbeta analysis, collaborator samples were shipped as frozen whole blood, as isolated PBMCs, or as DNA extracted from either sample type. TCRbeta CDR3 regions were amplified from genomic DNA using the immunoSEQ Assay, a bias-controlled multiplex PCR. In the source study's methods: Within the assay, amplification of reference gene primers was used to estimate how many nucleated cells each sample contained. To quantify the absolute abundance of each unique TCRbeta CDR3 rearrangement, sequence reads were collapsed and filtered. For each sample, productive Simpson clonality was calculated as the square root of Simpson's diversity index over productive rearrangements. TCRdb retrieved this table from immuneACCESS and kept in-frame rearrangements only. Not all clones are present; in checked studies, unresolved V genes account for under half, and no reason is known for the remainder. Clone size and V and J calls were adopted from that table, with D and trimming inferred from the DNA. A total of 53,000 or so clones appear in this sample, about 77% of them only once. Of the sample, around two fifths falls within the top ten clones.

Of note for this clone: This receptor's antigen is unknown. Per-base quality was not reported, and no clone a single base away is much larger than it.

The junction shows trimming of 4 bases on V and 0 bases on J, plus 12 bases between the germline ends. The CDR3 holds 15 amino acids from the cysteine to the phenylalanine. Only CDR3 DNA remains: 45 bases, in frame from the first base. Via the germline V gene, CDR1 is SGHRS and CDR2 YFSETQ. Sequencing used peripheral blood. The chain uses TRBV5-1 and TRBJ2-3; matching of 6 bases hints at TRBD2 as the D gene. The TCR originated in a man between 65 and 79 years old with active or convalescent COVID-19. The CDR3 protein: CASSPEGLSTDTQYF. The DNA sequence is given as TGCGCCAGCAGCCCGGAGGGGCTAAGCACAGATACGCAGTATTTT.